This section outlines one T cell receptor beta chain sequence together with its context. Assay used: immunoSEQ multiplex PCR; TCRdb lists only in-frame clones, some missing. The table records 2 million to 3 million clones, 93% of them present only once. Trimming removed 4 bases from V and 2 bases from J, with 9 bases in between. This CDR3 has 14 residues. Germline assignment: CDR1 MNHEY and CDR2 SMNVEV (reference sequence). These data come from a study of shared clonotypes between healthy human individuals. The sample consisted of naive CD4+ T cells from PBMCs. As to subset: CD45RA+ positively selected. This chain joins TRBV27 and TRBJ2-1, with D hard to call. This TCR was sampled from a man aged 18 to 35 in good health. Some clones in this sample may be carry-over from other donors' samples. The CDR3 region has the DNA TGTGCCAGCAGTTCTGTAGGTACCTACAATGAGCAGTTCTTC. Translated: CASSSVGTYNEQFF.